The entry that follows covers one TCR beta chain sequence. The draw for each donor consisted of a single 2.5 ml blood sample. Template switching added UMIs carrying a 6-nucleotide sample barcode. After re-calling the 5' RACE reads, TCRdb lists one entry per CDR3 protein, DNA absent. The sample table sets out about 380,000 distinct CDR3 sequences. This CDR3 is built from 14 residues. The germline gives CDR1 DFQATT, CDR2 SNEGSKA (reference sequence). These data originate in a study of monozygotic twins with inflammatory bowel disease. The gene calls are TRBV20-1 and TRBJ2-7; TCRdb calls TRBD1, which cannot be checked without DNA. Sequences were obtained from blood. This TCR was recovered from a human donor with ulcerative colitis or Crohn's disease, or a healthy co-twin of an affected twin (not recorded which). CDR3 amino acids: CSARQGGPSYEQYF.